These 20 T cell receptor beta chains came from one sample sequenced in a study of cytomegalovirus exposure and HLA in healthy donors. 13 Jbeta primers and 60 Vbeta primers were used for the PCR. Sequencing used immunoSEQ multiplex PCR; TCRdb keeps in-frame clones, though not all of them. Here the sample spans approximately 190,000 clones, more than 75% being singletons. The sample consisted of PBMCs. The receptors derive from a woman in her fifties or sixties in good health and CMV-seropositive.

In this sample, this clone turned up a few times. The chain couples TRBV28 to TRBJ2-7; D might be TRBD1 (5 bases). The V and J ends lost 6 bases and 1 base respectively, with 7 bases between them. The V gene's germline CDR1 is MDHEN and CDR2 SYDVKM. The CDR3 length is 12 residues. The CDR3 loop reads CASRSGSYEQYF. The DNA of the CDR3 is TGTGCCAGCAGATCAGGGTCCTACGAGCAGTACTTC.

J is TRBJ2-3 and V is TRBV6-5; TRBD2 agrees at 7 bases. This CDR3 comprises 14 residues. Trimming removed 6 bases from V and 3 bases from J; junction bases left unmatched: 6. Looked up from germline, CDR1 is MNHEY and CDR2 is SVGAGI. This CDR3 is CASRRPGGTDTQYF. CDR3 DNA: TGTGCCAGCAGGAGGCCCGGGGGGACAGATACGCAGTATTTT.

The chain combines TRBV6-5 with TRBJ2-5, with TRBD2 matching 7 bases. The CDR3 contains 14 residues. J gave up 2 bases and V 6 bases, and 6 bases lay outside the gene matches. The V gene's germline CDR1 is MNHEY and CDR2 SVGAGI. CDR3 region: CASSPGLEQETQYF. The CDR3 region has the DNA TGTGCCAGCAGCCCCGGACTAGAACAAGAGACCCAGTACTTC.

The chain is built from TRBV5-4 and TRBJ1-2, with D hard to call. Trimming pared 4 bases from V and 8 bases from J, leaving 15 bases between. CDR3 size: 13 residues. Germline V gene sequence: CDR1 SGHNT, CDR2 YYREEE (reference sequence). CDR3 amino acids: CASSREESMGYTF. DNA for the CDR3: TGTGCCAGCAGCCGGGAGGAGAGTATGGGCTACACCTTC.

In regard to this clone: A read error likely explains this, since a far larger clone differs by one base. The genes are TRBV11-1 and TRBJ2-7; 11 positions match TRBD1. Germline values: CDR1 SGHAT, CDR2 FQDESV (reference sequence). J was trimmed by 7 bases and V by 1 base; bases with no gene match: 15. The CDR3 extends over 18 amino acids. The CDR3 coding sequence is TGTGCCAGCAGCTTAGATGGCTGGTGGACAGGGGGCATCAATGAGCAGTACTTC. Amino acids: CASSLDGWWTGGINEQYF.

The chain is built from TRBV15 and TRBJ1-2, with D maybe TRBD1 (6 bases). The germline CDR1 and CDR2 sequences are LNHNV and YYDKDF (reference sequence). This CDR3 region has 16 residues. V lost 11 bases and J 8 bases, leaving 30 bases between the germline ends. The CDR3 nucleotides read TGTGCCGTGCCGGCACTGGGGGCCTATGGTCGTGGCGGCTACACCTTC. It specifies CAVPALGAYGRGGYTF. The full variable domain, with the rest looked up from reference TRBV15 and TRBJ1-2, is DAMVIQNPRYQVTQFGKPVTLSCSQTLNHNVMYWYQQKSSQAPKLLFHYYDKDFNNEADTPDNFQSRRPNTSFCFLDIRSPGLGDTAMYLCAVPALGAYGRGGYTFGSGTRLTVV.

This chain connects TRBV5-6 to TRBJ1-5; 7 bases agree with TRBD1. The junction had 7 bases not matched to a gene; V was cut back by 4 bases and J by 6 bases. The germline CDR1 and CDR2 sequences are SGHDT and YYEEEE. The CDR3 has 14 amino acids. CDR3 residues: CASSRRQGGQPQHF. As DNA, the CDR3 is TGTGCCAGCAGCAGGAGACAGGGAGGTCAGCCCCAGCATTTT.

This chain joins TRBV5-4 and TRBJ2-7; 10 positions agree with TRBD1. The J segment lost 4 bases and the V segment lost 5 bases, leaving 6 bases of the junction unmatched. The length of the CDR3 is 14 residues. Germline CDR1 SGHNT, CDR2 YYREEE (reference sequence). CDR3: CASSSGTGEYEQYF. The CDR3 nucleotides read TGTGCCAGCAGTTCCGGGACAGGGGAATACGAGCAGTACTTC.

Only one count was recorded for this clone. J is TRBJ2-7 and V is TRBV4-1; 7 bases agree with TRBD2. CDR1 and CDR2 from the germline V gene are MGHRA and YSYEKL. J lost 6 bases, V lost 1 base, and 18 bases had no gene match. The length of the CDR3 is 18 residues. The CDR3 protein is CASSQAPARLATSAEQYF. In nucleotides, the CDR3 is TGCGCCAGCAGCCAAGCGCCCGCTCGACTAGCCACATCGGCCGAGCAGTACTTC.

V gene TRBV2 combines with J gene TRBJ1-1; weak D call: TRBD1 (5 bases). Germline V gives CDR1 SNHLY, CDR2 FYNNEI. The CDR3 is 11 amino acids. Trimming took off 3 bases at V and 11 bases at J, with 10 bases between the two ends. The CDR3 sequence: CASSERGGAFF. The CDR3 DNA is TGTGCCAGCAGTGAGCGGGGGGGGGCTTTCTTT.

The chain combines TRBV11-2 with TRBJ2-2; D is perhaps TRBD2 (7 bases). With 6 bases removed from V and 7 bases from J, the gap between germline ends came to 15 bases. CDR1 is SGHAT, CDR2 FQNNGV, per germline. There are 14 residues in the CDR3. In DNA, the CDR3 is TGTGCCAGCAGTCTAGGGGGGAGGGGCGGGGAGCTGTTTTTT. This encodes CASSLGGRGGELFF.

The CDR3 protein is CASSLGGNTEAFF. The CDR3, as DNA: TGTGCCAGCAGTTTGGGGGGGAACACTGAAGCTTTCTTT. The chain is built from TRBV25-1 and TRBJ1-1, with D perhaps matching TRBD1 (5 bases). CDR1 MGHDK and CDR2 SYGVNS come from the germline V gene. V was pared by 5 bases and J by 1 base, with 8 bases between. This CDR3 is 13 amino acids long.

The rearrangement joins TRBV6-5 to TRBJ2-1; 11 bases fit TRBD2. CDR1 MNHEY and CDR2 SVGAGI come from the germline V gene. Trimming removed 5 bases from V and 7 bases from J; junction bases left unmatched: 7. The CDR3 runs to 15 residues. This chain's CDR3 is CASSLLAGGINEQFF. The CDR3 DNA reads as TGTGCCAGCAGTCTCCTAGCGGGGGGTATTAATGAGCAGTTCTTC.

The V call is TRBV4-2, the J call TRBJ2-5; TRBD2 aligns across 7 bases. The germline V gene has CDR1 LGHNA and CDR2 YNFKEQ. V shed 1 base and J 7 bases; nucleotides not matched to a gene: 6. The CDR3 covers 14 residues. In nucleotides, the CDR3 is TGTGCCAGCAGCCAAGTCGGCGGGGGAGGGACCCAGTACTTC. It yields the protein CASSQVGGGGTQYF.

V gene TRBV4-1 combines with J gene TRBJ2-3, with 9 bases matching TRBD1. After removal of 0 bases from V and 4 bases from J, the junction contained 8 bases not matched to a gene. The CDR3 is 17 amino acids. The germline V gene encodes CDR1 MGHRA and CDR2 YSYEKL. The CDR3 sequence: CASSQEPPWDRADTQYF. The CDR3 nucleotides are TGCGCCAGCAGCCAAGAACCCCCTTGGGACAGGGCAGATACGCAGTATTTT.

V gene TRBV27 combines with J gene TRBJ2-3; 9 bases are a match to TRBD2. Per germline, CDR1 MNHEY and CDR2 SMNVEV (reference sequence). This CDR3 has 16 amino acids. Trimming at V came to 5 bases and at J to 3 bases, leaving 9 bases not matched to a gene. CDR3 DNA: TGTGCCAGCAGTACCGCTAGCGGGGTAGGGACAGATACGCAGTATTTT. Translation gives CASSTASGVGTDTQYF.

This clone was observed a single time. The genes are TRBV28 and TRBJ2-7; 7 bases map to TRBD1. The V gene end was trimmed by 1 base and the J gene end by 6 bases; junction bases not matched to a gene: 3. The CDR3 has 13 amino acids. Germline CDR1 MDHEN, CDR2 SYDVKM. CDR3 bases: TGTGCCAGCAGTTTATCTAACAGGGGCGAGCAGTACTTC. This gives the protein CASSLSNRGEQYF. Full variable domain (missing parts from reference TRBV28 and TRBJ2-7): DVKVTQSSRYLVKRTGEKVFLECVQDMDHENMFWYRQDPGLGLRLIYFSYDVKMKEKGDIPEGYSVSREKKERFSLILESASTNQTSMYLCASSLSNRGEQYFGPGTRLTVT.

The rearrangement links TRBV5-4 to TRBJ1-2; the match to TRBD1 covers 8 bases. CDR1 and CDR2 (germline): SGHNT, YYREEE (reference sequence). The J segment lost 4 bases and the V segment lost 6 bases, leaving 8 bases of the junction unmatched. There are 14 residues in the CDR3. This CDR3 reads CASTYRGSPYGYTF. The CDR3 DNA reads TGTGCCAGCACCTACAGGGGGTCCCCCTATGGCTACACCTTC.

The chain couples TRBV9 to TRBJ2-1; a weak D match, TRBD2 (7 bases). From germline, CDR1 is SGDLS and CDR2 YYNGEE. The CDR3 consists of 15 residues. Trimming shortened V by 0 bases and J by 5 bases, and 12 bases separated the two germline ends. CDR3 sequence (DNA): TGTGCCAGCAGCGTAGGGGGGGGGCCCAACAATGAGCAGTTCTTC. Amino acids: CASSVGGGPNNEQFF.

The genes are TRBV28 and TRBJ2-7; D gene uncertain. Germline V lookup: CDR1 MDHEN, CDR2 SYDVKM. This CDR3 has 13 residues. V lost 2 bases and J 2 bases, leaving 7 bases between the germline ends. The CDR3 DNA is TGTGCCAGCAGTTTAAATAATCCCTACGAGCAGTACTTC. It codes for CASSLNNPYEQYF.